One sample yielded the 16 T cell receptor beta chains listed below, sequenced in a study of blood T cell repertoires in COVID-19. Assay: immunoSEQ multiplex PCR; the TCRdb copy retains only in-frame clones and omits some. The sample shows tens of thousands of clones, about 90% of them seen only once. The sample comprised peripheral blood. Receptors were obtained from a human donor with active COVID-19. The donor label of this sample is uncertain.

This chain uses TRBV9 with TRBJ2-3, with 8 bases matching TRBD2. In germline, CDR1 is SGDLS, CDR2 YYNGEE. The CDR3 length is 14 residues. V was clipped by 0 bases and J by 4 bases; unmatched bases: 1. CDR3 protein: CASSVGTSPDTQYF. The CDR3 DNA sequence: TGTGCCAGCAGCGTAGGGACTAGCCCAGATACGCAGTATTTT.

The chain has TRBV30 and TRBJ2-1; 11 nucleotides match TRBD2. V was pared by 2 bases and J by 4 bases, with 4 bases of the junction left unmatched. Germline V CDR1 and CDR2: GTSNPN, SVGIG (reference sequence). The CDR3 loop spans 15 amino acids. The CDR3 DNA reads TGTGCCTGGAGTAAGGCTAGCGGGAGGTACAATGAGCAGTTCTTC. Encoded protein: CAWSKASGRYNEQFF.

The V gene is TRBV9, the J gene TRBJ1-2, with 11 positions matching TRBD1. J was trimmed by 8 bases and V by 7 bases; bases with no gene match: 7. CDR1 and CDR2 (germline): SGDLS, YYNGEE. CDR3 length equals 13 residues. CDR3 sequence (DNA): TGTGCCAGCTGGACAGGGGGCGCGAGGGGCTACACCTTC. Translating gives CASWTGGARGYTF.

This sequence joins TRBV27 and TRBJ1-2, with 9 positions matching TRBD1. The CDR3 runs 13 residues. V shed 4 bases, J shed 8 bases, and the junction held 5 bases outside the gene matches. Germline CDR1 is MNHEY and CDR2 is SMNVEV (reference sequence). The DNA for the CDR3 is TGTGCCAGCAGTTACGACAGGGGGGGCGGCTACACCTTC. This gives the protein CASSYDRGGGYTF.

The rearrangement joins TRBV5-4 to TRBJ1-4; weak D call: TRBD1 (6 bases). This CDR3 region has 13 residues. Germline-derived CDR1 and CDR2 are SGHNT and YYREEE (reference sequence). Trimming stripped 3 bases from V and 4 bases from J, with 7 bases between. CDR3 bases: TGTGCCAGCAGCTCGGGACATAATGAAAAACTGTTTTTT. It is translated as CASSSGHNEKLFF.

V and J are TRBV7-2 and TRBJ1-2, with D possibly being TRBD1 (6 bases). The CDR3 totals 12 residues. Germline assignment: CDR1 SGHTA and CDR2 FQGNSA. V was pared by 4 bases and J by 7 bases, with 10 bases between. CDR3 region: CASSSHRAGYTF. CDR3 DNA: TGTGCCAGCAGCTCCCACAGGGCTGGCTACACCTTC. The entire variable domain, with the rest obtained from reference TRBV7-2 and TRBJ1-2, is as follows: GAGVSQSPSNKVTEKGKDVELRCDPISGHTALYWYRQSLGQGLEFLIYFQGNSAPDKSGLPSDRFSAERTGGSVSTLTIQRTQQEDSAVYLCASSSHRAGYTFGSGTRLTVV.

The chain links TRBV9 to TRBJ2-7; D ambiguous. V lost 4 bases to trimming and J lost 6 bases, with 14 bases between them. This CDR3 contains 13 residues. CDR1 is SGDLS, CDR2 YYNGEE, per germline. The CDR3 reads CASSPYSPLEQYF. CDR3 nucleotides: TGTGCCAGCAGCCCCTATAGTCCCCTCGAGCAGTACTTC.

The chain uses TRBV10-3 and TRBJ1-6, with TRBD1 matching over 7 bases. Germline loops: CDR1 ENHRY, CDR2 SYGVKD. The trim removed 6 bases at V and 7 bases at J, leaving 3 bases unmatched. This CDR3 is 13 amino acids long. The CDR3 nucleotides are TGTGCCATCAGAGGGACAGTAAATTCACCCCTCCACTTT. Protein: CAIRGTVNSPLHF.

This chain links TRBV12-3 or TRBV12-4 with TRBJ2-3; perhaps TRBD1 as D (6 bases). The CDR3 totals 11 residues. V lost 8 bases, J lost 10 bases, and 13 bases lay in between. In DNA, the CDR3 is TGTGCCAGCCAAGGGGGAGTAGCGCAGTATTTT. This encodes CASQGGVAQYF.

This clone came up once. The CDR3 reads CATTFPHLWEKLFF. CDR3 DNA: TGTGCCACCACCTTCCCACACCTTTGGGAAAAACTGTTTTTT. The rearrangement links TRBV24-1 to TRBJ1-4; D is undetermined. This CDR3 contains 14 residues. CDR1 and CDR2 from the germline V gene are KGHDR and SFDVKD. V gave up 8 bases and J gave up 8 bases, with 17 bases separating them.

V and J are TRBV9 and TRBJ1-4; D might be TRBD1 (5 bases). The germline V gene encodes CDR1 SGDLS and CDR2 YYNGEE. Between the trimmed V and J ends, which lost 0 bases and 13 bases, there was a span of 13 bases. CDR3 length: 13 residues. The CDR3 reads CASSVAPGGGLFF. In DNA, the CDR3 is TGTGCCAGCAGCGTAGCCCCTGGGGGGGGACTGTTTTTT.

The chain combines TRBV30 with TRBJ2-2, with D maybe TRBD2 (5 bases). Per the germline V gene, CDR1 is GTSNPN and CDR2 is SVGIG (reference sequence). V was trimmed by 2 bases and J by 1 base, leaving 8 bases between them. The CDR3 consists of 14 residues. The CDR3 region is CAWSTGLNTGELFF. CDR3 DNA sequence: TGTGCCTGGAGTACTGGACTGAACACCGGGGAGCTGTTTTTT.

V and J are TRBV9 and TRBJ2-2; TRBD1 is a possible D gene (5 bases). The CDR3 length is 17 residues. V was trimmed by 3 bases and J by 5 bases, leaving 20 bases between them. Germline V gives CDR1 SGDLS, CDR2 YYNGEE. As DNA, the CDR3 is TGTGCCAGCAGCGGAAGCCGGACGGACATTGGAACCGGGGAGCTGTTTTTT. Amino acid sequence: CASSGSRTDIGTGELFF.

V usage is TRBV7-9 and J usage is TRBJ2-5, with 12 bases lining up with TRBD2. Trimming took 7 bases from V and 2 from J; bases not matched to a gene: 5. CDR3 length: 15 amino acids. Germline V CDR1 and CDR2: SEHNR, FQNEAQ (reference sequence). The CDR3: CASNPGTSGQETQYF. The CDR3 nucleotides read TGTGCCAGCAACCCCGGGACTAGCGGGCAAGAGACCCAGTACTTC.

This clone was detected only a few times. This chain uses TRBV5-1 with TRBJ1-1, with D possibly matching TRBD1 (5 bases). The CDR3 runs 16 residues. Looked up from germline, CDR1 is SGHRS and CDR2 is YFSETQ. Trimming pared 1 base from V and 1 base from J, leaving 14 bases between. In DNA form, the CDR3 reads TGCGCCAGCAGCTTGATCAGCGGGGCGAGGAACACTGAAGCTTTCTTT. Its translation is CASSLISGARNTEAFF.

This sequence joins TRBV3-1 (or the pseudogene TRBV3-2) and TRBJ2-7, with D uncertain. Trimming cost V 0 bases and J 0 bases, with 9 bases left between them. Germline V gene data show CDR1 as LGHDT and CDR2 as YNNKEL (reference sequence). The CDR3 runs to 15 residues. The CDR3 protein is CASSQDSLSSYEQYF. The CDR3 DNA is TGTGCCAGCAGCCAAGACTCGTTGAGCTCCTACGAGCAGTACTTC.